A single sample is the source of the 10 T cell receptor beta chains below, sequenced in a study of blood T cell repertoires in COVID-19. Sequenced by immunoSEQ multiplex PCR; TCRdb stores in-frame clones only, minus some. Of around 78,000 clones listed, around 90% are singletons. The sample consisted of peripheral blood. These TCRs come from a man aged 50-60 years with active COVID-19.

Here the CDR3 reads CASSFLPTPIHRTDTQYF. The CDR3 nucleotides are TGTGCCAGCAGTTTTCTCCCCACACCAATACACCGCACAGATACGCAGTATTTT. The rearrangement uses TRBV28 and TRBJ2-3; D is undetermined. The V end was cut by 3 bases, the J end by 1 base, with 20 bases between. This CDR3 has 18 amino acids. Germline V gene lookup returns CDR1 MDHEN and CDR2 SYDVKM.

The genes are TRBV4-2 and TRBJ1-5; the D gene is possibly TRBD1 (6 bases). The germline V gene encodes CDR1 LGHNA and CDR2 YNFKEQ. The V end lost 1 base, the J end lost 0 bases, and 10 bases lay between the germline ends. The CDR3 is 16 residues long. The CDR3 sequence is CASSQGQGNSNQPQHF. The DNA for the CDR3 is TGTGCCAGCAGCCAAGGTCAGGGGAATAGCAATCAGCCCCAGCATTTT.

The V call is TRBV5-1, the J call TRBJ2-7; D is undetermined. V lost 0 bases, J lost 3 bases, and 4 bases lay in between. This CDR3 contains 12 residues. The V gene's germline CDR1 is SGHRS and CDR2 YFSETQ. For the CDR3, the DNA is TGCGCCAGCAGCTTGGGTAACTACGAGCAGTACTTC. This sequence encodes CASSLGNYEQYF.

The V and J genes are TRBV28 and TRBJ2-5; 9 positions match TRBD1. CDR1 is MDHEN, CDR2 SYDVKM, per germline. The trim removed 5 bases at V and 4 bases at J, leaving 5 bases unmatched. The CDR3 is 14 residues long. The CDR3 region has the DNA TGTGCCAGCAGTGCGGGACAGGGTGTAGAGACCCAGTACTTC. It translates to CASSAGQGVETQYF.

The V and J genes are TRBV3-1 (or the pseudogene TRBV3-2) and TRBJ1-1, with 8 positions matching TRBD1. Germline CDR1 and CDR2: LGHDT and YNNKEL (reference sequence). The CDR3 runs 15 residues. Trimming at V came to 1 base and at J to 0 bases, leaving 1 base not matched to a gene. CDR3 in amino acids: CASSQGDRLNTEAFF. CDR3 nucleotides: TGTGCCAGCAGCCAAGGGGACAGGCTGAACACTGAAGCTTTCTTT.

This clone was observed a single time. This rearrangement joins TRBV13 to TRBJ2-1, with D unresolved. This CDR3 is 12 amino acids long. Per germline, CDR1 PRHDT and CDR2 FYEKMQ (reference sequence). V was cut by 6 bases and J by 7 bases, with 10 bases left in between. The CDR3, as DNA: TGTGCCAGCAGTCGCCCGGTGAATGAGCAGTTCTTC. It codes for CASSRPVNEQFF.

This clone occurred once. V is TRBV7-2 and J is TRBJ2-7; a weak D match, TRBD2 (5 bases). The V end lost 4 bases, the J end lost 2 bases, and 9 bases lay between the germline ends. The CDR3 is 13 amino acids. Germline V gene sequence: CDR1 SGHTA, CDR2 FQGNSA. The CDR3 spells CASSSPGAYEQYF. In DNA, the CDR3 is TGTGCCAGCAGCTCCCCCGGGGCCTACGAGCAGTACTTC.

The V call is TRBV19, the J call TRBJ2-1; 10 bases align to TRBD2. The CDR3 is 15 amino acids. Per the germline V gene, CDR1 is LNHDA and CDR2 is SQIVND (reference sequence). J gave up 10 bases and V 3 bases, and 9 bases lay outside the gene matches. CDR3 bases: TGTGCCAGTAGTATCTACCCTAGCGGGGGTGGGGAGCAGTTCTTC. Its protein product is CASSIYPSGGGEQFF.

The chain is built from TRBV7-6 and TRBJ2-7; 10 nucleotides line up with TRBD2. Germline V lookup: CDR1 SGHVS, CDR2 FNYEAQ. The CDR3 is 16 residues long. Trimming removed 5 bases from V and 0 bases from J; junction bases left unmatched: 7. In DNA, the CDR3 is TGTGCCAGCAGCCCAGGACTAGCGGATGACTCCTACGAGCAGTACTTC. It yields the protein CASSPGLADDSYEQYF.

Here the CDR3 DNA reads TGTGCCAGCAGTTTATCCCACCGAGACAGTTTCGGGGAGCTGTTTTTT. This translates into CASSLSHRDSFGELFF. J is TRBJ2-2 and V is TRBV27; weak D call: TRBD1 (5 bases). The CDR3 is 16 residues long. The V gene lost 0 bases and the J gene lost 7 bases, with 15 bases spanning the gap. Germline loops: CDR1 MNHEY, CDR2 SMNVEV (reference sequence).